This T cell receptor (beta chain) comes out of a study of T cell repertoires in cytomegalovirus infection. Overall study context: Alongside well-studied HLA-B-restricted CMV epitopes, recently identified HLA-C-restricted CMV epitopes were also used. Evidence of both CMV infection and a matching HLA type came from public TCR beta signatures.

V lost 1 base and J 2 bases, leaving 9 bases between the germline ends. CDR3 length equals 14 residues. Overall study results and limits: The ex vivo response was dominated by HLA-C-restricted CMV-specific TCR beta clonotypes.

TCRdb itself ran the reads through MiXCR, one entry per CDR3 protein. The sample yields 380,000 or so distinct CDR3 sequences, approximately 30% seen once. To note about this clonotype: Its antigen is as yet unknown.

The specimen was cultured PBMCs, collected from culture after CMV antigen stimulation. V usage is TRBV12-3 or TRBV12-4 and J usage is TRBJ2-7; TRBD1 is a possible D gene (5 bases). This clonotype originated in a human donor in good health (CMV status not recorded). Some clones in this sample may be carry-over from other donors' samples. The CDR3 nucleotides are TGTGCCAGCAGTTTAGGGCCAGGGCCCTACGAGCAGTACTTC. This codes for CASSLGPGPYEQYF.